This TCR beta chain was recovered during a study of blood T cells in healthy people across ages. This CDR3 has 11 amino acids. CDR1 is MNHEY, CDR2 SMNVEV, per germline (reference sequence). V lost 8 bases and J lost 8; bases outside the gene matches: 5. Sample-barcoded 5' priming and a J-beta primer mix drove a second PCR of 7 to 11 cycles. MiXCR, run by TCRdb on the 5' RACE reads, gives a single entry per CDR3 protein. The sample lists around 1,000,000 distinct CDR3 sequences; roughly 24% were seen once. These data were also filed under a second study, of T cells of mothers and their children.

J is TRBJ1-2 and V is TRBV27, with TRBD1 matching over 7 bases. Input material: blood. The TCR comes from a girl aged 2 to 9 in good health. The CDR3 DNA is TGTGCCAGCGGGGGGACAGACGGCTACACCTTC. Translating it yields CASGGTDGYTF.